Listed below are T cell receptor beta chains from one sample, sequenced in a study of early T cells in non-severe SARS-CoV-2 infection. TCRdb reanalysed the 5' RACE reads using MiXCR and keeps one entry per CDR3 protein. The sample contains fewer than 75,000 distinct CDR3 sequences, 20% of which appear only once. The sequencing here drew on whole blood, taken at baseline. The receptors were gathered from an adult who was a healthcare worker with PCR-confirmed SARS-CoV-2 infection or an uninfected control (not recorded which). CDR3s include the opening cysteine and the closing phenylalanine or tryptophan. A D gene is named only where the DNA matches it firmly. The size field is filled for only some rows; it gives once, few, many or a size class.

CDR3: CAISEWQDTGELFF
DNA: TGTGCCATCAGTGAGTGGCAGGACACCGGGGAGCTGTTTTTT
size: .
D: .
J: TRBJ2-2
V: TRBV10-3

CDR3: CASSPGQGRDEKLFF
DNA: TGTGCCAGCAGCCCCGGACAGGGTAGAGATGAAAAACTGTTTTTT
size: .
D: TRBD1
J: TRBJ1-4
V: TRBV13

CDR3: CARGLTDTQYF
DNA: TGTGCCAGGGGCCTCACAGATACGCAGTATTTT
size: few
D: .
J: TRBJ2-3
V: TRBV5-4

CDR3: CSARDHSGGANEQFF
DNA: TGCAGTGCTAGAGATCATAGCGGGGGGGCTAATGAGCAGTTCTTC
size: many
D: TRBD2
J: TRBJ2-1
V: TRBV20-1

CDR3: CASSIGRGAEAFF
DNA: TGTGCCAGTAGTATTGGTCGTGGGGCTGAAGCTTTCTTT
size: .
D: .
J: TRBJ1-1
V: TRBV19

CDR3: CASSQQGATDIQYF
DNA: TGTGCCAGCAGCCAACAGGGGGCGACGGACATTCAGTACTTC
size: many
D: TRBD1
J: TRBJ2-4
V: TRBV7-9

CDR3: CASRGQTDTYGYTF
DNA: TGTGCCAGCAGGGGACAGACCGACACCTATGGCTACACCTTC
size: few
D: TRBD1
J: TRBJ1-2
V: TRBV6-1

CDR3: CASSISSADTDTQYF
DNA: TGTGCCAGTAGTATATCTAGCGCCGACACAGATACGCAGTATTTT
size: .
D: .
J: TRBJ2-3
V: TRBV19

CDR3: CASSLMRSGGNEQFF
DNA: TGCGCCAGCAGCTTGATGCGAAGCGGGGGCAATGAGCAGTTCTTC
size: .
D: TRBD2
J: TRBJ2-1
V: TRBV5-1

CDR3: CSGRDAYEQYF
DNA: TGCAGCGGAAGGGACGCCTACGAGCAGTACTTC
size: .
D: .
J: TRBJ2-7
V: TRBV29-1

CDR3: CASSLTGVDYNEQFF
DNA: TGCGCCAGCAGCTTGACAGGGGTTGATTACAATGAGCAGTTCTTC
size: few
D: TRBD1
J: TRBJ2-1
V: TRBV5-1